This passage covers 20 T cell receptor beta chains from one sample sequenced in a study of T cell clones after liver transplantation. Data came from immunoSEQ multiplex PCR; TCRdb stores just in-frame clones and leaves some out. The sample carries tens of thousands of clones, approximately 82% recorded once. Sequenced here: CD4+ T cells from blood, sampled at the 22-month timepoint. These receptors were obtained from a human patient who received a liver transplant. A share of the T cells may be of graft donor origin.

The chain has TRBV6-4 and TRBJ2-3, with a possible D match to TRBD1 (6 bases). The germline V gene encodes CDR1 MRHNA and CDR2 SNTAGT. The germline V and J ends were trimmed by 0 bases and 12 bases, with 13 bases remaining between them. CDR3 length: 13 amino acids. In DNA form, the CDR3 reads TGTGCCAGCAGTGACTCCCCAGGGGTTAAACAGTATTTT. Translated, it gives CASSDSPGVKQYF.

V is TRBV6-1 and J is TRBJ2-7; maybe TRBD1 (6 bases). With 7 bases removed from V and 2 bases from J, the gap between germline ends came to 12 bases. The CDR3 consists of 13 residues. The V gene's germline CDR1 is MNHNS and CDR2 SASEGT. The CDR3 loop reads CASKFGQTYEQYF. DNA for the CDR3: TGTGCCAGCAAATTTGGACAGACCTACGAGCAGTACTTC.

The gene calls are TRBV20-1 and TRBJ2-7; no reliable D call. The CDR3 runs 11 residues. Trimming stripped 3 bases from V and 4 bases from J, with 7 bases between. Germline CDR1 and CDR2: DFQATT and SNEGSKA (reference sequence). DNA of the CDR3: TGCAGTGCTAGCGGTCTTTACGAGCAGTACTTC. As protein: CSASGLYEQYF.

CDR3 sequence: CASNRQGPRGTQYF. CDR3 DNA: TGTGCCAGCAATCGACAGGGACCGCGGGGGACCCAGTACTTC. The genes are TRBV6-5 and TRBJ2-5, with a weak D call TRBD1 (7 bases). The CDR3 runs to 14 residues. Deletions cut 7 bases from V and 7 bases from J, with 19 bases between. Germline values: CDR1 MNHEY, CDR2 SVGAGI.

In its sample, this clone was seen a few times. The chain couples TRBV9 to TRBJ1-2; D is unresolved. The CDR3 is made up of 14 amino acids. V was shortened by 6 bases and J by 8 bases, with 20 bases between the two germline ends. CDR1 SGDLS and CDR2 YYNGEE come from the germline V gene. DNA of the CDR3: TGTGCCAGCACCCCTCCGGGCGTAGCGGGCGGCTACACCTTC. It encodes CASTPPGVAGGYTF.

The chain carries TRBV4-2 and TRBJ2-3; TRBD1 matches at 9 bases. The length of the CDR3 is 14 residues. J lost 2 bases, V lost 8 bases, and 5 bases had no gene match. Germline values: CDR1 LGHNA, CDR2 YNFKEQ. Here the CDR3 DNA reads TGTGCCAGCGTGGGACAGGGCTTCACAGATACGCAGTATTTT. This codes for CASVGQGFTDTQYF.

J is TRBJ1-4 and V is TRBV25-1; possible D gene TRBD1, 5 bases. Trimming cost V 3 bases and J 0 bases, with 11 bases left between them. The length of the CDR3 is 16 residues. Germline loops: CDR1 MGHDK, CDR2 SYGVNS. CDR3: CASSDEGSATNEKLFF. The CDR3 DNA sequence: TGTGCCAGCAGTGATGAGGGGTCCGCAACTAATGAAAAACTGTTTTTT.

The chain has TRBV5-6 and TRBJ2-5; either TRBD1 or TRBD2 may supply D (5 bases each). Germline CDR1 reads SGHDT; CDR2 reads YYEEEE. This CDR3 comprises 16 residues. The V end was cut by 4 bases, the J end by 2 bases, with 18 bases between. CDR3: CASSLSGTPIQETQYF. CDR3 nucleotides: TGTGCCAGCAGCCTGTCCGGGACCCCTATACAAGAGACCCAGTACTTC.

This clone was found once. The CDR3 sequence: CSATGGHGYTF. The CDR3 DNA reads TGCAGTGCGACCGGAGGGCATGGCTACACCTTC. The genes are TRBV20-1 and TRBJ1-2; no definite D call. V dropped 6 bases and J dropped 6 bases, with 11 bases sitting between them. This CDR3 contains 11 residues. Looked up from germline, CDR1 is DFQATT and CDR2 is SNEGSKA (reference sequence).

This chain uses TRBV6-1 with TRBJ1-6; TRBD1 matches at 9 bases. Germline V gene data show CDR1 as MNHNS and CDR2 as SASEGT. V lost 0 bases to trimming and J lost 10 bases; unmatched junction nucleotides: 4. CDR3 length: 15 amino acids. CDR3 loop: CASSEATGGGSPLHF. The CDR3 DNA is TGTGCCAGCAGTGAAGCGACAGGGGGAGGGTCACCCCTCCACTTT.

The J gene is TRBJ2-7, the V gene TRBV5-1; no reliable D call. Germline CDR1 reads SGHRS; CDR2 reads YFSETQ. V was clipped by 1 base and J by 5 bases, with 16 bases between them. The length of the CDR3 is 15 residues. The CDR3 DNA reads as TGCGCCAGCAGCTTGATGTCAGGCGATAGGCACGAGCAGTACTTC. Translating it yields CASSLMSGDRHEQYF.

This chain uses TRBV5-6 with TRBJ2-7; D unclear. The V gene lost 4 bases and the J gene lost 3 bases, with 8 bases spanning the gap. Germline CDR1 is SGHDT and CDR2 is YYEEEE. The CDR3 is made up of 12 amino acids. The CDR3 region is CASSITHYEQYF. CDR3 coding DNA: TGTGCCAGCAGCATAACACACTACGAGCAGTACTTC.

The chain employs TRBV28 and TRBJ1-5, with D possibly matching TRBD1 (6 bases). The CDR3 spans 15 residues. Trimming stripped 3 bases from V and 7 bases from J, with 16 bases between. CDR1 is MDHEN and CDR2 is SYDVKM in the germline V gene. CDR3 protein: CASSFGQGLGQPQHF. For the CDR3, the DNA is TGTGCCAGCAGTTTCGGGCAGGGGCTCGGGCAGCCCCAGCATTTT.

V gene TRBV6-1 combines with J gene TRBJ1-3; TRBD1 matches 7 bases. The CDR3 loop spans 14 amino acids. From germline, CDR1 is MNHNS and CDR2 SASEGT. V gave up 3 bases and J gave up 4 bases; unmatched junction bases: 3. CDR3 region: CASSERGLGNTIYF. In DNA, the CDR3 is TGTGCCAGCAGTGAGAGGGGGCTCGGAAACACCATATATTTT.

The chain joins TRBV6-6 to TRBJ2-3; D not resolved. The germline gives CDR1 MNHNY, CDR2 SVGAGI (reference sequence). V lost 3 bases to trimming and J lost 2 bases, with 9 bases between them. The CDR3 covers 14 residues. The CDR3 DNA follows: TGTGCCAGCAGTTATCAGGCCTTCACAGATACGCAGTATTTT. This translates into CASSYQAFTDTQYF.

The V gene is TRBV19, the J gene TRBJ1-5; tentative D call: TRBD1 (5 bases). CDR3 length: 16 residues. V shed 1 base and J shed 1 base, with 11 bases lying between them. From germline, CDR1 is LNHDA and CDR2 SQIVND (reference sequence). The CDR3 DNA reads TGTGCCAGTAGTATAGCCTTCGCAGGGAGCAATCAGCCCCAGCATTTT. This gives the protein CASSIAFAGSNQPQHF.

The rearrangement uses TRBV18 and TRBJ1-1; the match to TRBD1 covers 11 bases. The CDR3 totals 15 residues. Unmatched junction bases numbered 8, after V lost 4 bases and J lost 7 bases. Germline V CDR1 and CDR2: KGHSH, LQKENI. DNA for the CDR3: TGTGCCAGCTCACGAATTGGGACAGGGGGTAATGAAGCTTTCTTT. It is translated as CASSRIGTGGNEAFF.

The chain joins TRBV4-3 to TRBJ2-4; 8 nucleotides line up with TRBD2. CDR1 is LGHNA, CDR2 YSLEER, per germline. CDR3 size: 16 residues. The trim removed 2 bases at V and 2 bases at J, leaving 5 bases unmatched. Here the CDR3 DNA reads TGCGCCAGCAGCCAACTAGCGGGTCCTCCCAAAAACATTCAGTACTTC. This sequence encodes CASSQLAGPPKNIQYF.

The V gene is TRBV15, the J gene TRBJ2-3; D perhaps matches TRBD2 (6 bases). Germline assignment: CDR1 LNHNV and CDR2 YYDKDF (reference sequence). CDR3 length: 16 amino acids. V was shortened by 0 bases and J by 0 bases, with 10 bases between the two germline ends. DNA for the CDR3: TGTGCCACCAGCAGAGATCAGGAGGGGAGCACAGATACGCAGTATTTT. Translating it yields CATSRDQEGSTDTQYF.

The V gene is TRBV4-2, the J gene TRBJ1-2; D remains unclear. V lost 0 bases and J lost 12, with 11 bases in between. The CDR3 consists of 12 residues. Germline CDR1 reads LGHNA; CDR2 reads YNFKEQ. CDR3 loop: CASSQDRAVNTF. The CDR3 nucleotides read TGTGCCAGCAGCCAAGATAGGGCGGTAAACACCTTC.